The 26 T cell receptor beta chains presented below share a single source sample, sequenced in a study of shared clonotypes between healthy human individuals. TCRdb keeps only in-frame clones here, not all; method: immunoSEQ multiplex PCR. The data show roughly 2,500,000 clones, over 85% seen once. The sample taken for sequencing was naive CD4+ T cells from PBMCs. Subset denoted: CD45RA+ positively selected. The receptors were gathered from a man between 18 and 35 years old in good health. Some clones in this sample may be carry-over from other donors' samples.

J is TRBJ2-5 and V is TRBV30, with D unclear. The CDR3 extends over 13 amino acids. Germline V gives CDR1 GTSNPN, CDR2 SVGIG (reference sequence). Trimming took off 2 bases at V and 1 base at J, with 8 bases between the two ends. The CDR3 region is CAWSSQPQETQYF. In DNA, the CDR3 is TGTGCCTGGAGTTCCCAGCCCCAAGAGACCCAGTACTTC.

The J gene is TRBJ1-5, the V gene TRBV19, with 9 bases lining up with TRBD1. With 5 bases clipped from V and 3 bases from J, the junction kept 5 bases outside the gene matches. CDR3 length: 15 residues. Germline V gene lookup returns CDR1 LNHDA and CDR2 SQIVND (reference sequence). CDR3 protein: CASSGTGSPNQPQHF. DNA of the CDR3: TGTGCCAGTAGTGGGACAGGGTCACCCAATCAGCCCCAGCATTTT.

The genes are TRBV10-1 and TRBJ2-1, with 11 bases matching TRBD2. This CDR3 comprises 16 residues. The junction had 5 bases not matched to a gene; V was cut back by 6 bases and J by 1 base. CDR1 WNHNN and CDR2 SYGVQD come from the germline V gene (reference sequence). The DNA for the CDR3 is TGCGCCAGCAGCCCCCGGACTAGCGGGTCCTACAATGAGCAGTTCTTC. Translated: CASSPRTSGSYNEQFF.

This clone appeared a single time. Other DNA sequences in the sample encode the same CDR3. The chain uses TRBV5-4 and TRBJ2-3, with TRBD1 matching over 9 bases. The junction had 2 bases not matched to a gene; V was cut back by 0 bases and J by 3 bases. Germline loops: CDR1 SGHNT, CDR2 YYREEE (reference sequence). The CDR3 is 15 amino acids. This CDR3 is CASSLGQGGTDTQYF. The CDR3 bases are TGTGCCAGCAGCTTGGGACAGGGGGGAACAGATACGCAGTATTTT.

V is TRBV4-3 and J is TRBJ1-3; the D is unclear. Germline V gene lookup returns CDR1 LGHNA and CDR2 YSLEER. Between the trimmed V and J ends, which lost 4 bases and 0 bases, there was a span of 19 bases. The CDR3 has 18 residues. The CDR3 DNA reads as TGCGCCAGCAGCCCAGAGCCGGTCTGGCAAAGCTCTGGAAACACCATATATTTT. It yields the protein CASSPEPVWQSSGNTIYF.

The CDR3 DNA follows: TGTGCCACCAGCAGAGGGAAAACAATCGGTTTCAACTATGGCTACACCTTC. This translates into CATSRGKTIGFNYGYTF. J is TRBJ1-2 and V is TRBV15; unclear D gene. Trimming took 1 base from V and 2 from J, leaving 17 bases between them. Germline assignment: CDR1 LNHNV and CDR2 YYDKDF (reference sequence). The CDR3 loop spans 17 amino acids. The full variable domain, rest sourced from reference TRBV15 and TRBJ1-2, is DAMVIQNPRYQVTQFGKPVTLSCSQTLNHNVMYWYQQKSSQAPKLLFHYYDKDFNNEADTPDNFQSRRPNTSFCFLDIRSPGLGDTAMYLCATSRGKTIGFNYGYTFGSGTRLTVV.

CDR3 loop: CASRSGRATDTQYF. The CDR3 bases are TGTGCCAGCCGTAGCGGGAGGGCCACCGATACGCAGTATTTT. The chain couples TRBV2 to TRBJ2-3, with 11 nucleotides matching TRBD2. CDR1 is SNHLY and CDR2 is FYNNEI in the germline V gene. V gave up 8 bases and J gave up 6 bases; unmatched junction bases: 7. This CDR3 has 14 amino acids.

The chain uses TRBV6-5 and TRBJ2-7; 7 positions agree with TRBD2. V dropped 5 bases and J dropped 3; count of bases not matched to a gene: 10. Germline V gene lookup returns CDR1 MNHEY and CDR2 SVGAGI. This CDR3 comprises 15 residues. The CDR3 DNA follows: TGTGCCAGCAGTAGGACTAGTGTGAGGGTCTACGAGCAGTACTTC. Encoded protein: CASSRTSVRVYEQYF.

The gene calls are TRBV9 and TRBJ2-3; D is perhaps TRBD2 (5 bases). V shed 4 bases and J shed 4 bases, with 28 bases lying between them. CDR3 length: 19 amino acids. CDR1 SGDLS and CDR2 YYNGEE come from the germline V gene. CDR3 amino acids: CASSPRWGVSLVVSDTQYF. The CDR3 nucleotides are TGTGCCAGCAGCCCCCGATGGGGAGTGAGTTTAGTAGTTTCAGATACGCAGTATTTT.

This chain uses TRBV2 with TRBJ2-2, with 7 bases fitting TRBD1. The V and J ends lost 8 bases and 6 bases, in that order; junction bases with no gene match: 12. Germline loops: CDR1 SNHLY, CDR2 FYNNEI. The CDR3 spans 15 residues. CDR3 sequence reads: CASGREGAWSGELFF. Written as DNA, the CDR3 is TGTGCCAGCGGTCGAGAGGGGGCCTGGTCCGGGGAGCTGTTTTTT.

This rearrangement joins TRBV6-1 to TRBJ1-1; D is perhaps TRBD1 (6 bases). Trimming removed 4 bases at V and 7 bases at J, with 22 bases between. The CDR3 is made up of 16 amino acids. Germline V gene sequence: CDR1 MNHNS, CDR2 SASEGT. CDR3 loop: CASSALPGAGSLEAFF. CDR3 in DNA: TGTGCCAGCAGTGCCCTACCAGGGGCTGGGTCCCTTGAAGCTTTCTTT.

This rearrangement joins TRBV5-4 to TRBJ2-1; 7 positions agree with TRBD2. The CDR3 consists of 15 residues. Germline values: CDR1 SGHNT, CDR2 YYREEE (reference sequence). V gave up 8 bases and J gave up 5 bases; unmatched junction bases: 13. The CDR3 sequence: CASAPLASGNNEQFF. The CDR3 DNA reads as TGTGCCAGTGCCCCCTTGGCTAGCGGTAACAATGAGCAGTTCTTC.

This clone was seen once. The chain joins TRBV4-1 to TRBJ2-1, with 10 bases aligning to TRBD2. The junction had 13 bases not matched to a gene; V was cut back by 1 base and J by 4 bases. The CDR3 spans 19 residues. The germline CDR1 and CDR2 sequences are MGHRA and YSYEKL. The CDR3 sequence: CASSQGSGWRTSGYNEQFF. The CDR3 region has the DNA TGCGCCAGCAGCCAAGGGTCCGGGTGGCGGACTAGCGGTTACAATGAGCAGTTCTTC.

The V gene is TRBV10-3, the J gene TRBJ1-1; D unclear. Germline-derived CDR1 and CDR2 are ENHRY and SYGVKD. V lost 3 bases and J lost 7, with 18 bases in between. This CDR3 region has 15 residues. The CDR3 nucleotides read TGTGCCATCAGTGACTTCTCGGGTAGTGACGGTGAAGCTTTCTTT. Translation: CAISDFSGSDGEAFF.

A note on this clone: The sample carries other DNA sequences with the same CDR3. For the CDR3, the DNA is TGTGCCAGCAGTTTATTCGGGAGGGCGTATGGCTACACCTTC. Translated, it gives CASSLFGRAYGYTF. V gene TRBV28 combines with J gene TRBJ1-2; D call uncertain. CDR3 length: 14 residues. V was pared by 1 base and J by 5 bases, with 11 bases between. Germline lookup yields CDR1 MDHEN and CDR2 SYDVKM.

The CDR3 bases are TGTGCCAGCAGCAGACCTTCAGGGAATGAGCAGTTCTTC. It yields the protein CASSRPSGNEQFF. V and J are TRBV5-4 and TRBJ2-1; weak D call: TRBD1 (5 bases). The V gene lost 4 bases and the J gene lost 7 bases, with 12 bases spanning the gap. Germline CDR1 and CDR2: SGHNT and YYREEE (reference sequence). There are 13 residues in the CDR3.

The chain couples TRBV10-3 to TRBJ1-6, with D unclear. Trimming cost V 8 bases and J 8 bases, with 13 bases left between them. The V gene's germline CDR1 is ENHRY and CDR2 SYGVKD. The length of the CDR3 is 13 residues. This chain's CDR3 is CAIRPSWDSPLHF. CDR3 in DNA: TGTGCCATCCGCCCTTCGTGGGATTCACCCCTCCACTTT.

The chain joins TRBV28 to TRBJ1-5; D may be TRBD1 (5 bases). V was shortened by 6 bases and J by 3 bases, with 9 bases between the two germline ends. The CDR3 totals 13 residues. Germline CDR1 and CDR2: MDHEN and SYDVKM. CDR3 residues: CASRQGVNQPQHF. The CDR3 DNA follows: TGTGCCAGCAGGCAAGGGGTCAATCAGCCCCAGCATTTT.

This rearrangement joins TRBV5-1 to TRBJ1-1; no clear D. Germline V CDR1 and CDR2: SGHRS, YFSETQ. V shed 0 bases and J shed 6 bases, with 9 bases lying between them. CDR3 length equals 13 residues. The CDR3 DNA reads TGCGCCAGCAGCTTGGCCGTTACGGCTGAAGCTTTCTTT. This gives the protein CASSLAVTAEAFF. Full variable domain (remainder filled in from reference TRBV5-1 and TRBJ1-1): KAGVTQTPRYLIKTRGQQVTLSCSPISGHRSVSWYQQTPGQGLQFLFEYFSETQRNKGNFPGRFSGRQFSNSRSEMNVSTLELGDSALYLCASSLAVTAEAFFGQGTRLTVV.

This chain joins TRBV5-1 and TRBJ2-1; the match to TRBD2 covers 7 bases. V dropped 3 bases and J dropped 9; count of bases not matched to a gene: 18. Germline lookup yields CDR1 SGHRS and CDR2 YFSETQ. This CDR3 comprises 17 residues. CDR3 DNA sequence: TGCGCCAGCAGCTCCGGAAGAGGAGGCGGGAGCGGTCCTGAGCAGTTCTTC. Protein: CASSSGRGGGSGPEQFF.

This CDR3 reads CARSLRTRGAYEQYF. CDR3 DNA sequence: TGTGCCAGAAGCCTGAGGACTAGGGGAGCCTACGAGCAGTACTTC. The chain links TRBV5-3 to TRBJ2-7; 7 bases are a match to TRBD2. TRBV5-3 is filed as an ORF, its function uncertain. With V trimmed by 4 bases and J by 2 bases, 9 bases remained unmatched. This CDR3 has 15 amino acids.

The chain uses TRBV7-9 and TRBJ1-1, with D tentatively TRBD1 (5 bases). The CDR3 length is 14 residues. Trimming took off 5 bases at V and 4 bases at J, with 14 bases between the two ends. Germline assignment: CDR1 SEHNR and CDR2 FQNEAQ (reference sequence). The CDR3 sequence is CASSKGWGGTEAFF. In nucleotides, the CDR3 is TGTGCCAGCAGCAAAGGTTGGGGGGGCACTGAAGCTTTCTTT.

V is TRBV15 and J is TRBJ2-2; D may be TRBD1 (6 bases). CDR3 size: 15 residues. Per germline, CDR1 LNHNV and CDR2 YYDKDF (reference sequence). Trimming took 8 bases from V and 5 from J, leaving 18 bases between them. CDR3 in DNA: TGTGCCACCGGGGTGGGGCAGGGGTTTACCGGGGAGCTGTTTTTT. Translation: CATGVGQGFTGELFF.

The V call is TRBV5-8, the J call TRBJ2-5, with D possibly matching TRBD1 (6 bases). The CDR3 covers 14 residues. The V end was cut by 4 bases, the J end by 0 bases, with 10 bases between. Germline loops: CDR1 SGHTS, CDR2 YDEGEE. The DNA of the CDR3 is TGTGCCAGCAGCCTCGGACAGCACCAAGAGACCCAGTACTTC. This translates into CASSLGQHQETQYF.

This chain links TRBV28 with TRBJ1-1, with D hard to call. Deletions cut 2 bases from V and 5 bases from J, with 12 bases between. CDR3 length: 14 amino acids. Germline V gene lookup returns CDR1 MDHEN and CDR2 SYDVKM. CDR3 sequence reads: CASSLRLMSTEAFF. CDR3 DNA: TGTGCCAGCAGTTTACGGCTCATGAGTACTGAAGCTTTCTTT.

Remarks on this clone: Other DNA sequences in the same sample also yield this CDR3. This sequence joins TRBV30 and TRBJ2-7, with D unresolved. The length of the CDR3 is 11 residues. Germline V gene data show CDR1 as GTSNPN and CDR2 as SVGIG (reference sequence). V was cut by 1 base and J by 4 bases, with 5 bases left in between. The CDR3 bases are TGTGCCTGGAGTGAGTATTACGAGCAGTACTTC. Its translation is CAWSEYYEQYF.